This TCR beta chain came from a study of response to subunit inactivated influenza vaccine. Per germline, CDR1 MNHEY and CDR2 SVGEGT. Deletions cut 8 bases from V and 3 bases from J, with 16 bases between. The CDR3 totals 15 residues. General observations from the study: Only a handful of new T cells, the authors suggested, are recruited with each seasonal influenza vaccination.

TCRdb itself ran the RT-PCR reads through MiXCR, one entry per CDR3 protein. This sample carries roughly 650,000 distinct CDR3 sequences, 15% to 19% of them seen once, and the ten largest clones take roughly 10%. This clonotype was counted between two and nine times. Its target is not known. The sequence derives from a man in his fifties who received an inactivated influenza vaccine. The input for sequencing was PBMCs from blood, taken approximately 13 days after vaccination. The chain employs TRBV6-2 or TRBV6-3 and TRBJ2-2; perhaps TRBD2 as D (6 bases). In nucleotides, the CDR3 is TGTGCCAGCTCGGTGGTCGGGAGAGACACCGGGGAGCTGTTTTTT. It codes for CASSVVGRDTGELFF.